This T cell receptor beta chain was recovered during a study of T cell responses to AZD1222 COVID-19 vaccine. Germline CDR1 reads LNHDA; CDR2 reads SQIVND (reference sequence). Trimming removed 0 bases from V and 5 bases from J; junction bases left unmatched: 3. The CDR3 extends over 15 amino acids. TCRdb's table, derived via immunoSEQ multiplex PCR, lists solely in-frame clones and lacks some. The sample has some 280,000 clones, around 93% seen once. V usage is TRBV19 and J usage is TRBJ1-2; 10 bases are a match to TRBD1. The TCR comes from an adult who received the AZD1222 COVID-19 vaccine. The sample was peripheral blood, taken 28 days after the second AZD1222 dose. CDR3 sequence reads: CASSIDRDRGYGYTF. The CDR3 DNA sequence: TGTGCCAGTAGTATAGACCGGGACAGGGGATATGGCTACACCTTC.